This T cell receptor beta chain was sequenced for a study of cytomegalovirus exposure and HLA in healthy donors. Comments on this clone: Its antigen is unknown.

Produced via immunoSEQ multiplex PCR; TCRdb's table is partial and in-frame only. The table records 150,000 or so clones, over 80% of them present only once. V gave up 2 bases and J gave up 2 bases, with 7 bases separating them. The CDR3 is 14 amino acids. Germline assignment: CDR1 MDHEN and CDR2 SYDVKM. Points from the study as a whole: Investigators reported some 150 TCR beta chains as tied to cytomegalovirus. Among the CMV-associated chains, a few were confirmed in vitro as specific for CMV antigens. Cytomegalovirus status, reportedly, was diagnosed with high specificity and sensitivity by the classifier.

This chain connects TRBV28 to TRBJ1-3; TRBD1 might be the D (5 bases). This sequence was found in a woman aged 30 to 39 in good health and CMV-seropositive. Sequences were obtained from PBMCs. The chain's CDR3 is CASSLPGAGNTIYF. The CDR3, as DNA: TGTGCCAGCAGTTTACCGGGGGCTGGAAACACCATATATTTT.